Listed here are 23 T cell receptor beta chains from one sample, sequenced in a study of T cells in Graves' hyperthyroidism and ophthalmopathy. Amplified regions were TCR beta CDR3 sequences from RNA transcripts. Primed by the HTBI set, a first-round RT-PCR was run on the TCR CDR3. TCRdb re-called the multiplex PCR reads with MiXCR, one entry per CDR3 protein. The sample shows nearly 750,000 distinct CDR3 sequences, over 35% of them seen only once. Source material: blood. The receptors were sampled from a woman in her forties with Graves' hyperthyroidism.

The V call is TRBV7-2, the J call TRBJ2-7, with TRBD2 matching over 13 bases. CDR3 length: 17 amino acids. Germline V gene lookup returns CDR1 SGHTA and CDR2 FQGNSA. Trimming took 3 bases from V and 5 from J; bases not matched to a gene: 10. For the CDR3, the DNA is TGTGCCAGCAGCTTTAATGGACTAGCGGGAGCTGGGAACGAGCAGTACTTC. Translating it yields CASSFNGLAGAGNEQYF.

This clonotype was seen many times. This chain links TRBV20-1 with TRBJ2-7; 8 positions match TRBD2. The J segment lost 1 base and the V segment lost 5 bases, leaving 7 bases of the junction unmatched. Germline CDR1 is DFQATT and CDR2 is SNEGSKA (reference sequence). This CDR3 comprises 14 residues. The CDR3 loop is CSAPTSGQSYEQYF. The CDR3 DNA reads as TGCAGTGCTCCTACTAGCGGCCAATCCTACGAGCAGTACTTC.

On this clonotype itself: Here the CDR3 omits its conserved ending phenylalanine or tryptophan, so a read error is the likely source. No DNA is shown, since the ends of the CDR3 on it are uncertain; the CDR3 is the one TCRdb lists. This chain uses TRBV10-3 with TRBJ2-6; the table's D call of TRBD1 was not tested on the DNA. The CDR3 spans 9 residues, counting both ends. The germline V gene encodes CDR1 ENHRY and CDR2 SYGVKD. The CDR3 sequence: CAISPGTGK.

This chain connects TRBV10-3 to TRBJ1-5; 9 bases line up with TRBD1. Trimming took 5 bases from V and 5 from J; bases not matched to a gene: 4. Germline CDR1 reads ENHRY; CDR2 reads SYGVKD. The CDR3 is 14 residues long. This CDR3 reads CAISPTGGDQPQHF. The DNA for the CDR3 is TGTGCCATCAGTCCGACAGGGGGGGATCAGCCCCAGCATTTT.

This clonotype came up many times. The chain has TRBV7-8 and TRBJ1-1, with D possibly matching TRBD1 (5 bases). CDR3 length: 12 amino acids. CDR1 is SGHVS and CDR2 is FQNEAQ in the germline V gene. V lost 5 bases to trimming and J lost 11 bases, with 15 bases between them. CDR3 nucleotide sequence: TGTGCCAGCAGCCTACCAACGGGGGGGGCTTTCTTT. It yields the protein CASSLPTGGAFF.

This clonotype was detected many times. The gene calls are TRBV2 and TRBJ1-2; D ambiguous. The CDR3 covers 11 residues. The V gene lost 6 bases and the J gene lost 4 bases, with 6 bases spanning the gap. Germline V gene lookup returns CDR1 SNHLY and CDR2 FYNNEI. The CDR3: CASSRRYGYTF. As DNA, the CDR3 is TGTGCCAGCAGCCGTCGCTATGGCTACACCTTC.

This clonotype was detected many times. The chain links TRBV7-3 to TRBJ1-1; no reliable D call. V lost 5 bases and J 11 bases, leaving 15 bases between the germline ends. CDR3 length equals 12 residues. Germline V gives CDR1 SGHTA, CDR2 FQGTGA. CDR3 nucleotide sequence: TGTGCCAGCAGCACCCTCCCTATGTCTGCTTTCTTT. Protein product: CASSTLPMSAFF.

The chain employs TRBV6-7 and TRBJ1-2, with D uncertain. TRBV6-7 is labeled an ORF, and its function is uncertain. This CDR3 spans 14 amino acids. The V end lost 6 bases, the J end lost 3 bases, and 14 bases lay between the germline ends. The chain's CDR3 is CASRTSAGDYGYTF. CDR3 DNA sequence: TGTGCCAGCAGAACTAGCGCCGGGGACTATGGCTACACCTTC.

This clonotype was picked up many times. V gene TRBV7-6 combines with J gene TRBJ2-2; D perhaps matches TRBD1 (6 bases). The germline V gene encodes CDR1 SGHVS and CDR2 FNYEAQ. This CDR3 is built from 15 residues. V was shortened by 5 bases and J by 0 bases, with 10 bases between the two germline ends. The CDR3 sequence: CASSRRGANTGELFF. CDR3 bases: TGTGCCAGCAGCCGCAGGGGCGCGAACACCGGGGAGCTGTTTTTT. Combining the CDR3 with reference TRBV7-6 and TRBJ2-2 gives the whole variable domain GAGVSQSPRYKVTKRGQDVALRCDPISGHVSLYWYRQALGQGPEFLTYFNYEAQQDKSGLPNDRFSAERPEGSISTLTIQRTEQRDSAMYRCASSRRGANTGELFFGEGSRLTVL.

In this sample, this clonotype turned up many times. The chain uses TRBV10-3 and TRBJ1-6, with TRBD1 identical over 7 bases. The CDR3 consists of 15 residues. V trimming: 3 bases; J trimming: 7 bases; junction bases outside the gene matches: 6. Germline-derived CDR1 and CDR2 are ENHRY and SYGVKD. CDR3 residues: CAISDRDRLNSPLHF. The CDR3 bases are TGTGCCATCAGTGATCGGGACAGACTGAATTCACCCCTCCACTTT.

The genes are TRBV29-1 and TRBJ1-1; 8 bases fit TRBD1. Germline CDR1 and CDR2: SQVTM and ANQGSEA. J was trimmed by 5 bases and V by 6 bases; bases with no gene match: 11. The CDR3 totals 14 residues. CDR3 coding DNA: TGCAGCGTCGAACCCAGGGGGCTGGGGACTGAAGCTTTCTTT. Residues: CSVEPRGLGTEAFF.

V gene TRBV18 combines with J gene TRBJ1-6, with TRBD1 matching 9 bases. This CDR3 is built from 15 residues. Germline V gene lookup returns CDR1 KGHSH and CDR2 LQKENI. V lost 3 bases and J lost 10; bases outside the gene matches: 7. The CDR3 region is CASSPGTGYESPLHF. CDR3 nucleotide sequence: TGTGCCAGCTCACCCGGGACAGGGTACGAATCACCCCTCCACTTT.

Remarks on this clonotype: The CDR3 does not end in the conserved phenylalanine or tryptophan, so this is likely a read error. The chain combines TRBV14 with TRBJ1-4, with a possible D match to TRBD1 (5 bases). CDR1 and CDR2 (germline): SGHDN, FVKESK. The V gene lost 4 bases and the J gene lost 6 bases, with 12 bases spanning the gap. This CDR3 is 14 amino acids long. The CDR3 sequence is CASSPQGRHEKLFL. In nucleotides, the CDR3 is TGTGCCAGCAGCCCTCAGGGACGTCATGAAAAACTGTTTCTT.

In this sample, this clonotype turned up many times. The CDR3: CSVEVTAYGYTF. CDR3 bases: TGCAGCGTTGAAGTGACAGCCTATGGCTACACCTTC. This sequence joins TRBV29-1 and TRBJ1-2, with D possibly matching TRBD1 (5 bases). Germline CDR1 SQVTM, CDR2 ANQGSEA. CDR3 length: 12 amino acids. V lost 1 base, J lost 4 bases, and 7 bases lay in between.

The J gene is TRBJ2-2, the V gene TRBV25-1, with D unclear. Per germline, CDR1 MGHDK and CDR2 SYGVNS. Trimming shortened V by 6 bases and J by 4 bases, and 18 bases separated the two germline ends. The CDR3 is made up of 16 amino acids. In DNA, the CDR3 is TGTGCCAGCAGCCAAGATCCTAACACTATCACCGGGGAGCTGTTTTTT. Protein: CASSQDPNTITGELFF.

The sample holds many counts of this clonotype. This rearrangement joins TRBV7-2 to TRBJ1-2; D perhaps matches TRBD1 (6 bases). Germline assignment: CDR1 SGHTA and CDR2 FQGNSA. V dropped 5 bases and J dropped 4 bases, with 17 bases sitting between them. The CDR3 contains 15 residues. CDR3 sequence (DNA): TGTGCCAGCAGCGACCGGACAGCGCTAAGCTATGGCTACACCTTC. It codes for CASSDRTALSYGYTF.

Worth noting for this clonotype: This is likely a read error, given that the CDR3 carries no conserved phenylalanine or tryptophan at its end. The DNA is omitted, as the CDR3 cannot be located on it reliably, and the CDR3 follows TCRdb's listing. The CDR3 protein is CSATAGLAG. This sequence joins TRBV20-1 and TRBJ2-5; the table's D call, TRBD2, was not checked against the DNA. Germline CDR1 reads DFQATT; CDR2 reads SNEGSKA (reference sequence). The CDR3 totals 9 residues, both ends included.

This clonotype has just one count. This chain uses TRBV20-1 with TRBJ2-5; TRBD2 matches at 9 bases. Germline V gene data show CDR1 as DFQATT and CDR2 as SNEGSKA (reference sequence). V was pared by 0 bases and J by 7 bases, with 15 bases of the junction left unmatched. This CDR3 region has 17 residues. The CDR3 loop reads CSARDPPGAGGRGTQYF. CDR3 DNA sequence: TGCAGTGCTAGAGATCCTCCGGGAGCGGGGGGACGGGGGACCCAGTACTTC.

The chain recombines TRBV12-3 or TRBV12-4 with TRBJ2-5, with D maybe TRBD1 (5 bases). The CDR3 sequence is 14 residues long. V shed 2 bases and J shed 5 bases, with 12 bases lying between them. The CDR3 sequence: CASSLQGTVETQYF. CDR3 DNA: TGTGCCAGCAGTTTACAGGGCACGGTGGAGACCCAGTACTTC.

This clonotype was counted ten times or more. The CDR3 region has the DNA TGTGCCAGTAACGGACCGACCGAGAGGATTGGGGGCTATGGCTACACCTTC. Protein: CASNGPTERIGGYGYTF. The rearrangement links TRBV19 to TRBJ1-2; D is possibly TRBD1 (5 bases). CDR1 and CDR2 (germline): LNHDA, SQIVND (reference sequence). The CDR3 length is 17 residues. V gave up 7 bases and J gave up 4 bases, with 25 bases separating them.

The V and J genes are TRBV7-9 and TRBJ1-2, with 7 bases identical to TRBD1. Germline trimming cut 5 bases from V and 1 base from J; bases unmatched to any gene: 7. This CDR3 region has 15 residues. The germline V gene has CDR1 SEHNR and CDR2 FQNEAQ (reference sequence). CDR3 loop: CASSHRDRHNYGYTF. DNA for the CDR3: TGTGCCAGCAGCCACCGGGACAGACATAACTATGGCTACACCTTC.

Many counts were recorded for this clonotype. The chain uses TRBV6-5 and TRBJ2-7, with D uncertain. Germline values: CDR1 MNHEY, CDR2 SVGAGI. The CDR3 is 13 amino acids. V was pared by 2 bases and J by 2 bases, with 7 bases between. CDR3 coding DNA: TGTGCCAGCAGTTACGACCCTGCCTACGAGCAGTACTTC. Residues: CASSYDPAYEQYF.

This clonotype was counted at least ten times. This chain connects TRBV25-1 to TRBJ1-1; D unclear. The length of the CDR3 is 15 residues. Deletions cut 5 bases from V and 3 bases from J, with 16 bases between. Germline loops: CDR1 MGHDK, CDR2 SYGVNS. CDR3 coding DNA: TGTGCCAGCAGTAGAAAAACCGAGGGTGACACTGAAGCTTTCTTT. It yields the protein CASSRKTEGDTEAFF.